This T cell receptor (beta chain) was found in a study of CD8 T cells in ankylosing spondylitis. The CDR3 spans 18 residues. Germline CDR1 MNHEY, CDR2 SMNVEV (reference sequence). V shed 8 bases and J 6 bases; nucleotides not matched to a gene: 18. General study points: Earlier studies detected some motif variants in reactive arthritis synovial fluid and blood. Made up of fewer than ten highly homologous variants, a TCR beta motif appeared characteristic of ankylosing spondylitis blood. CD8+ by phenotype, disease-linked clones were relatively rare in peripheral blood. There was reportedly significant enrichment of clones that were disease-linked in matched ankylosing spondylitis synovial fluid.

Remarks on this clonotype: As yet, its antigen is unknown.

Making use of molecular barcodes, quantitative 5'-RACE generated TCR beta libraries. One entry per CDR3 protein results from TCRdb running MiXCR on the 5' RACE reads. The sample lists some 840,000 distinct CDR3 sequences; 12% were seen once. This clonotype originated in a male donor with ankylosing spondylitis. The V call is TRBV27, the J call TRBJ2-1; 11 bases agree with TRBD2. Sequencing was done on a sample of blood, either unsorted or a sorted T cell fraction (not recorded which). CDR3 DNA: TGTGCCAGCGGGAGGGGGCTAGCGGGAGGAAGGGAAGTCAATGAGCAGTTCTTC. This encodes CASGRGLAGGREVNEQFF.